Described below is a single TCR beta chain sequence and its context. The sample comes from a study of blood T cell repertoires in COVID-19. The CDR3 loop spans 14 amino acids. Germline V lookup: CDR1 SGHVS, CDR2 FQNEAQ. The junction had 5 bases not matched to a gene; V was cut back by 1 base and J by 8 bases. TCRdb's table, derived via immunoSEQ multiplex PCR, lists solely in-frame clones and lacks some. Here the sample spans tens of thousands of clones, approximately 78% being singletons. Sample: peripheral blood. V is TRBV7-8 and J is TRBJ2-1; 7 bases are a match to TRBD1. This TCR was sampled from a human donor in a cohort sampled during active COVID-19. The CDR3 region is CASSLGTGSDEQFF. The CDR3 nucleotides read TGTGCCAGCAGCTTAGGGACAGGCTCCGATGAGCAGTTCTTC.